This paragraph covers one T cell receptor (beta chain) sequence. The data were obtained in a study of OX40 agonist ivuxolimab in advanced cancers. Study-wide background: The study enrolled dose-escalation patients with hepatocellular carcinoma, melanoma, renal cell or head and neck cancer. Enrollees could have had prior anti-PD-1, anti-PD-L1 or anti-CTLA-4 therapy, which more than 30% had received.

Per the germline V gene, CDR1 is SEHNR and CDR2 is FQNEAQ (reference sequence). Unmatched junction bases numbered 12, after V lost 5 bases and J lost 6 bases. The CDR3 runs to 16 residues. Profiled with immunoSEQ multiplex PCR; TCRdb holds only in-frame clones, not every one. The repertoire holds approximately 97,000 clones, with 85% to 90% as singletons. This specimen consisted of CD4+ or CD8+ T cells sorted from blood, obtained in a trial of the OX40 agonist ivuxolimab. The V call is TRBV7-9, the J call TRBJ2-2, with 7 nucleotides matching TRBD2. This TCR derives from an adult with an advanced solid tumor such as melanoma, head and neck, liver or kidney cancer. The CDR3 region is CASSPRGTTDAGELFF. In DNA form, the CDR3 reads TGTGCCAGCAGCCCGCGGGGGACTACCGACGCCGGGGAGCTGTTTTTT.